This T cell receptor beta chain was identified during a study of cytomegalovirus exposure and HLA in healthy donors. Background on the study: Earlier results showed some 120 million unique TCR beta sequences derived from roughly 200 million T cells.

General study findings and limits: The authors reported that TCR beta sequences could predict HLA-A and HLA-B alleles. These predictions were accurate for most subjects in the first cohort. Follow-up analysis later connected one missense variant in DCLRE1C with trimming of TCR beta V- and J-genes. Judged likely to be a sequencing artifact was a cluster of highly shared sequence variants.

Germline lookup yields CDR1 SEHNR and CDR2 FQNEAQ (reference sequence). The CDR3 length is 17 residues. Deletions cut 2 bases from V and 0 bases from J, with 14 bases between. PCR was performed using 60 Vbeta and 13 Jbeta primers. The table came from immunoSEQ multiplex PCR; TCRdb's copy has only in-frame clones and leaves some out. The data hold 150,000 to 180,000 clones, with over 70% observed a single time. This clone has only one observation. The antigen remains undetermined. This TCR derives from a man younger than 40 in good health and CMV-seronegative. Sequenced sample: PBMCs. J is TRBJ1-3 and V is TRBV7-9, with D tentatively TRBD1 (5 bases). The CDR3 DNA follows: TGTGCCAGCAGCTTAACACCGGGACTGAACTCTGGAAACACCATATATTTT. Its protein product is CASSLTPGLNSGNTIYF.